The T cell receptor (beta chain) described here comes from a study of T-cell reconstitution after alpha-beta-depleted transplantation in children (dated by TCRdb to 2016 to 2017). Describing the broader study: Using TCR repertoire profiling, the study followed T-cell immune reconstitution in a quantitative way in children after TCRalphabeta/CD19-depleted allogeneic hematopoietic cell transplantation.

Points the paper makes about the study in general: Hyperexpanded clone frequencies declined over subsequent months; after one year, T-cell counts and TCRbeta diversity were mostly attributed to newly produced T cells. Apparently early alphabetaT-cell count recovery about two months after transplant reportedly relied on only several hundred rapidly expanded clones derived from non-depleted graft cells. In some patients, the high TCRbeta diversity seen at day 60 was put down to recipient T cells and intrathymic progenitors that had survived conditioning.

Relative to germline, V is 1 base shorter and J is 15 bases shorter, with 10 bases between their ends. The cysteine opens and the phenylalanine closes a CDR3 of 11 amino acids. Only the CDR3 portion is preserved as DNA: 33 bases, with reading frame beginning at the first base. The treatment or condition label, as the study defines it: allogeneic hematopoietic cell transplantation with graft depleted of TCRalphabeta T cells and CD19 B cells. The transplant recipients were children given TCRalphabeta/CD19-depleted allogeneic hematopoietic cell grafts. Library generation was performed with PCR. Sequenced using an Illumina HiSeq 2500. TCR libraries were prepared with molecular barcoding, using unique molecular identifiers to normalize TCRbeta repertoire quantification. TCRdb reworked the public reads: Q25 trimming with fastp, MiXCR clone assembly, productive beta chains retained. Rows are unified per CDR3 protein, each entry keeping the most common DNA and genes. In all, the sample holds 70,000 to 95,000 distinct CDR3 sequences, and roughly 18% of those were seen once. The ten largest clones take up 51% of the sample.

This clonotype has a handful of counts. This receptor's antigen is unknown. No clone much larger than this one lies a single base away; base qualities are absent. The chain links TRBV12-3 or TRBV12-4 with TRBJ2-1, with no reliable assignment of the D segment. The receptor's source is a male patient aged 2 to 10 who had a stem cell transplant for acute lymphoblastic leukemia, so the T cells may come from the graft donor. The material sequenced was PBMCs, mostly from graft donor cells, taken 360 days after TCRalphabeta/CD19-depleted stem cell transplant. The nucleotides read TGTGCCAGCAGTTTAGGTCAACCGCTGTTCTTC. Its protein product is CASSLGQPLFF.